The source of this TCR beta chain is a study of T cell repertoires in cytomegalovirus infection. The wider study: Matching HLA type, along with CMV infection, was indicated by public TCR beta signatures.

Only a few counts were recorded for this clonotype. The antigen is undetermined. MiXCR, applied by TCRdb to the reads, yields one record per CDR3 protein. The sample lists a few hundred thousand distinct CDR3 sequences, under 45% occurring once. V lost 7 bases to trimming and J lost 6 bases, with 15 bases between them. The CDR3 sequence is 14 residues long. V usage is TRBV12-3 or TRBV12-4 and J usage is TRBJ2-2, with D unclear. Sequencing used cultured PBMCs, obtained from culture after CMV antigen stimulation. The receptor comes from a human donor in good health (CMV status not recorded). Some clones in this sample may be carry-over from other donors' samples. The CDR3 here is CASTVVSIAGELFF. The CDR3 DNA reads TGTGCCAGCACCGTGGTCTCCATAGCCGGGGAGCTGTTTTTT.